These T cell receptor beta chains were read from a single sample in a study of sequential checkpoint blockade in melanoma. Some clones are missing from TCRdb's copy, which holds only in-frame ones; the method was immunoSEQ multiplex PCR. The sample holds around 9,800 clones, 55% to 70% seen once. Source: CD8+ T cells sorted from blood (inferred from file names), taken from a patient given nivolumab and ipilimumab in sequence. These receptors were collected from a human donor with melanoma. Each CDR3 is given with its conserved first and last residue. Each record gives: V gene, J gene, clone size, CDR3 protein. Rows may omit the clone size; those that give it use once, few, many or a size class.

>TRBV7-2|TRBJ2-7|NA
CASNSGLAQEEQYF
>TRBV7-2|TRBJ2-7|few
CASSWGGSSYEQYF
>TRBV7-8|TRBJ2-3|NA
CASSPARTAYTDAQYF
>TRBV27|TRBJ2-1|NA
CASSIVAGAGLYNEQFF
>TRBV28|TRBJ2-1|NA
CASSSMGQGGQGQFF
>TRBV19|TRBJ2-7|few
CASSPTTAGPSYEQYF
>TRBV7-6|TRBJ2-1|NA
CASSFQAGAVEQFF
>TRBV27|TRBJ2-1|NA
CASSLGQYNEQFF
>TRBV4-1|TRBJ2-1|few
CASSQDLAGGPGNEQFF
>TRBV11-2|TRBJ2-1|few
CASSLGTGSYNEQFF
>TRBV5-1|TRBJ2-7|NA
CASSSGHHYEQYF
>TRBV5-6|TRBJ2-2|NA
CASSSVAGELFF